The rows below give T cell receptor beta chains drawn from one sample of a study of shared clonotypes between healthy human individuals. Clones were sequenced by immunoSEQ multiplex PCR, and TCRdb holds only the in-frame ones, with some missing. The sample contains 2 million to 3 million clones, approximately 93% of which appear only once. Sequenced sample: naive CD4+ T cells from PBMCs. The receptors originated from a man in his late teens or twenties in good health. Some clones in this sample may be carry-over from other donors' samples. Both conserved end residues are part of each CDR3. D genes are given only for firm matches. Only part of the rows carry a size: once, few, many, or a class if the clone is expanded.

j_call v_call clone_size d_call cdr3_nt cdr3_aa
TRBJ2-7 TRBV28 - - TGTGCCAGCAGTTTGCAAACCTACGAGCAGTACTTC CASSLQTYEQYF
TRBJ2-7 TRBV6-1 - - TGTGCCAGCAGGAAGGAGGGGGTGGAGGAGCAGTACTTC CASRKEGVEEQYF
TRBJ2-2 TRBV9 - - TGTGCCAGCAGCTTGCAAGACAGATACACCGGGGAGCTGTTTTTT CASSLQDRYTGELFF
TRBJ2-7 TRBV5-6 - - TGTGCCAGCAGCTCGTGGGGGGAGCAGTACTTC CASSSWGEQYF
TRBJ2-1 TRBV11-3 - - TGTGCCAGCAGCCCAGGGAGAAATGAGCAGTTCTTC CASSPGRNEQFF
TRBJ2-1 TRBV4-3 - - TGCGCCAGCAGCCAAGATGGTCGAAGCGGGCCAAACAATGAGCAGTTCTTC CASSQDGRSGPNNEQFF
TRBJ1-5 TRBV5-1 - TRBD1 TGCGCCAGCAGCCCGGGGACAGGGGGCGAGCGTAGCAATCAGCCCCAGCATTTT CASSPGTGGERSNQPQHF
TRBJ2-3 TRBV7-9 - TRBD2 TGTGCCAGCAGCTTATTGACTAGCGGGACACATACGCAGTATTTT CASSLLTSGTHTQYF
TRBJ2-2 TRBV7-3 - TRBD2 TGTGCCAGCAGCAATAGCGGGAGGCGGGGCGGGGAGCTGTTTTTT CASSNSGRRGGELFF
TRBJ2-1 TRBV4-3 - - TGCGCCAGCAGCCTATCGGCGGACAATGAGCAGTTCTTC CASSLSADNEQFF
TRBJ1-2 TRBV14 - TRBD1 TGTGCCAGCAGCCAAAACAGGGGGCGTATAGGTGGCTACACCTTC CASSQNRGRIGGYTF
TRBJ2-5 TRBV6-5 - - TGTGCCAGCAGTTACTCGATCCTCCAAGAGACCCAGTACTTC CASSYSILQETQYF
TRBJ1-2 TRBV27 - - TGTGCCAGCCGCCCTAGAAGTTTGTATGGCTACACCTTC CASRPRSLYGYTF
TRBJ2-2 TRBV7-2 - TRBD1 TGTGCCAGCAGCCCAAGAATGGGACAGAGAAACACCGGGGAGCTGTTTTTT CASSPRMGQRNTGELFF
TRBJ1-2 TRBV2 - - TGTGCCAGCAGTGATACTAGGGCACTTAACTATGGCTACACCTTC CASSDTRALNYGYTF
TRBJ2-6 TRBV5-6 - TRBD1 TGTGCCAGCACCTGGGACAGGCGCTCTGGGGCCAACGTCCTGACTTTC CASTWDRRSGANVLTF
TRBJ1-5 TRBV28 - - TGTGCCAGCAGGAGACAGCGTAGCAATCAGCCCCAGCATTTT CASRRQRSNQPQHF
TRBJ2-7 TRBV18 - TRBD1 TGTGCCAGCTCACCACTTAGGACAGGGGTCTACGAGCAGTACTTC CASSPLRTGVYEQYF
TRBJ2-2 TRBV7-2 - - TGTGCCAGCAGCCGGGTTGGGACTGGCAACACCGGGGAGCTGTTTTTT CASSRVGTGNTGELFF
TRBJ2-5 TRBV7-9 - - TGTGCCAGCACCACCGGAGAGACCCAGTACTTC CASTTGETQYF
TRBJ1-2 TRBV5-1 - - TGCGCCAGCAGCCCCGGACGGCTGGGGGTCTATGGCTACACCTTC CASSPGRLGVYGYTF
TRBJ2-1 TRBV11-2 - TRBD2 TGTGCCAGCAGCCCAAGACTAGCGGGGGCCAATGAGCAGTTCTTC CASSPRLAGANEQFF
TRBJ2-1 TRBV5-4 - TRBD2 TGTGCCAGCAAGACCGGGACTAGCTATTACAATGAGCAGTTCTTC CASKTGTSYYNEQFF
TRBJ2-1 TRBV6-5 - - TGTGCCAGCACACGCGGGAATGAGCAGTTCTTC CASTRGNEQFF
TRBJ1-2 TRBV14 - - TGTGCCAGCAGCCCAAGAAGGAACTATGGCTACACCTTC CASSPRRNYGYTF
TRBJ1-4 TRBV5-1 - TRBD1 TGCGCCAGCAGCCCGGGACAGGGGGCAGAAAAACTGTTTTTT CASSPGQGAEKLFF
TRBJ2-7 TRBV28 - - TGTGCCAGCAGTTTAAGGGCAGAAGGCTACGAGCAGTACTTC CASSLRAEGYEQYF
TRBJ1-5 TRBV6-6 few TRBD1 TGTGCCAGCAGTTACCCGGGACAGTCGGGGGATCAGCCCCAGCATTTT CASSYPGQSGDQPQHF
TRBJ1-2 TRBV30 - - TGTGCCTGGAGTGTAGGGGGGGCTATCTATGGCTACACCTTC CAWSVGGAIYGYTF
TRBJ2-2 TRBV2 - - TGTGCCAGCAGTGTTCGGCCGTCTCCCGGGGAGCTGTTTTTT CASSVRPSPGELFF
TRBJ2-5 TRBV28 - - TGTGCCAGCAGTTTAGGGGCAGGGGAGGGGACCCAGTACTTC CASSLGAGEGTQYF
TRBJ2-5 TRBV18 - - TGTGCCAGCTCACCAGCGTCGGAAGAGACCCAGTACTTC CASSPASEETQYF
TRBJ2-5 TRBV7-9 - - TGTGCCAGCAGCTCCGGCCTGGCTAGCTGGGGCCAAGAGACCCAGTACTTC CASSSGLASWGQETQYF
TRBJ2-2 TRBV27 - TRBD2 TGTGCCAGCACACTAGCGGAGAACACCGGGGAGCTGTTTTTT CASTLAENTGELFF
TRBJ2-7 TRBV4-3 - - TGCGCCAGCAGCCAAAATGGGTTTATGACCAGCGAGCAGTACTTC CASSQNGFMTSEQYF
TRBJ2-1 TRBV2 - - TGTGCCAGCAGTCTTCACAATGAGCAGTTCTTC CASSLHNEQFF
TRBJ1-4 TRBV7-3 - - TGTGCCAGCAGCGTCAATCGCGGGGGAGAAAAACTGTTTTTT CASSVNRGGEKLFF
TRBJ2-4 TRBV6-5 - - TGTGCCAGCAGCTCGACAGTAGCCAAAAACATTCAGTACTTC CASSSTVAKNIQYF
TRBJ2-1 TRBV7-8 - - TGTGCCAGCAGCTTAGTAGGGATTGGGAGGACAGGCTTGAACAATGAGCAGTTCTTC CASSLVGIGRTGLNNEQFF
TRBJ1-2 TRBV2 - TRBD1 TGTGCCAGCAGGGAAAGGACAGGGGGCGCAGACTATGGCTACACCTTC CASRERTGGADYGYTF
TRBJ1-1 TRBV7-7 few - TGTGCCAGCAGCTTTGCAGAGAACACTGAAGCTTTCTTT CASSFAENTEAFF
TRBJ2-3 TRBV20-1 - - TGCAGTGCTCCTCGACCGGATACGCAGTATTTT CSAPRPDTQYF
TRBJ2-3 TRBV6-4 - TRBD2 TGTGCCAGCAGTCCTGTCCCCCTCTCTGCGGGAGGCGATACGCAGTATTTT CASSPVPLSAGGDTQYF
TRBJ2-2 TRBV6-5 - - TGTGCCAGCAGTTACGGACTATGGACCGGGGAGCTGTTTTTT CASSYGLWTGELFF
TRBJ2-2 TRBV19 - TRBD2 TGTGCCAGTAGCCTACGGACAGCCCTAGCGGGACACACCGGGGAGCTGTTTTTT CASSLRTALAGHTGELFF